These 19 T cell receptor beta chains share one sample of origin, sequenced in a study of human T cells and chemical hapten exposure. In TCRdb, the RACE reads were re-called with MiXCR into one record per CDR3 protein. The sample records about 380,000 distinct CDR3 sequences, about 5.1% being singletons. Time point specified: pre-sensitization, week 0. Noted treatment: therapeutic diphenylcyclopropenone sensitization with weekly scalp DPC. The specimen was whole blood, collected in connection with sensitization to the hapten diphenylcyclopropenone (DPC). These receptor sequences come from a woman aged 45-65 years with alopecia areata. Some clones in this sample may be carry-over from other donors' samples.

The chain uses TRBV6-2 or TRBV6-3 and TRBJ2-3; a weak D match, TRBD2 (6 bases). The CDR3 consists of 14 residues. V shed 1 base and J shed 5 bases, with 10 bases lying between them. Germline values: CDR1 MNHEY, CDR2 SVGEGT. The DNA for the CDR3 is TGTGCCAGCAGTTACTGGCGGGGAGGAGATACGCAGTATTTT. Amino acid sequence: CASSYWRGGDTQYF.

This clonotype turned up a few times. The chain couples TRBV4-1 to TRBJ2-5, with 15 bases aligning to TRBD2. Per the germline V gene, CDR1 is MGHRA and CDR2 is YSYEKL. There are 19 residues in the CDR3. Trimming cost V 1 base and J 5 bases; bases outside gene matches: 11. The CDR3 sequence: CASSQAGLAGGPGSETQYF. Written as DNA, the CDR3 is TGCGCCAGCAGCCAAGCGGGACTAGCGGGAGGCCCGGGGAGTGAGACCCAGTACTTC.

This clonotype has a count of ten or more. The CDR3 DNA reads as TGTGCCAGCAGTGACACCACCTCCTACAATGAGCAGTTCTTC. It encodes CASSDTTSYNEQFF. The V and J genes are TRBV6-2 or TRBV6-3 and TRBJ2-1; no definite D call. This CDR3 has 14 amino acids. The V and J ends lost 5 bases and 0 bases respectively, with 8 bases between them. The germline V gene has CDR1 MNHEY and CDR2 SVGEGT.

This clonotype was seen ten or more times. The V gene is TRBV5-4, the J gene TRBJ1-6; 8 bases map to TRBD1. Germline V gene sequence: CDR1 SGHNT, CDR2 YYREEE (reference sequence). The trim removed 3 bases at V and 13 bases at J, leaving 9 bases unmatched. The CDR3 contains 14 residues. The CDR3 bases are TGTGCCAGCAGCTATGGACAGGGCTTAGTGCCCCTCCACTTT. Its protein is CASSYGQGLVPLHF.

The rearrangement links TRBV7-2 to TRBJ2-1; 10 nucleotides align to TRBD2. In germline, CDR1 is SGHTA, CDR2 FQGNSA. The CDR3 is 15 residues long. J was trimmed by 4 bases and V by 6 bases; bases with no gene match: 6. The CDR3 DNA reads TGTGCCAGCAGACCTACTAGCGGGATTTACAATGAGCAGTTCTTC. Translation: CASRPTSGIYNEQFF.

This clonotype came up many times. This chain's CDR3 is CASSLSDYGYTF. The DNA for the CDR3 is TGTGCCAGCAGTTTATCAGACTATGGCTACACCTTC. The chain uses TRBV12-3 or TRBV12-4 and TRBJ1-2; no clear D. V lost 2 bases, J lost 3 bases, and 4 bases lay in between. The CDR3 is 12 residues long.

The chain couples TRBV28 to TRBJ2-7; tentatively, D is TRBD2 (6 bases). Germline values: CDR1 MDHEN, CDR2 SYDVKM. CDR3 length: 15 amino acids. Trimming shortened V by 7 bases and J by 7 bases, and 23 bases separated the two germline ends. In DNA, the CDR3 is TGTGCCAGCATCGCCGCCCTGGGGGGTACGCGGGAGCAGTACTTC. Translating gives CASIAALGGTREQYF.

The chain combines TRBV6-5 with TRBJ1-6; D gene ambiguous. The ends were cut back, 0 bases at V and 7 bases at J, with 13 bases in the middle. The germline gives CDR1 MNHEY, CDR2 SVGAGI. CDR3 length: 16 residues. The CDR3: CASSYSNGFGNSPLHF. The CDR3 DNA follows: TGTGCCAGCAGTTACTCGAACGGGTTTGGAAATTCACCCCTCCACTTT.

The V and J genes are TRBV6-5 and TRBJ2-5; TRBD2 matches at 7 bases. V gave up 5 bases and J gave up 3 bases; unmatched junction bases: 12. Germline CDR1 reads MNHEY; CDR2 reads SVGAGI. The CDR3 totals 16 residues. This CDR3 reads CASSPFLADKEETQYF. The CDR3 bases are TGTGCCAGCAGTCCGTTCCTAGCGGACAAGGAAGAGACCCAGTACTTC.

In its sample, this clonotype was seen many times. CDR3 bases: TGCAGCGCTATATTGGGTGGGGGGCTCACTGAAGCTTTCTTT. Encoded protein: CSAILGGGLTEAFF. This sequence joins TRBV29-1 and TRBJ1-1; TRBD1 is a possible D gene (6 bases). This CDR3 comprises 14 residues. V lost 7 bases and J lost 4, with 19 bases in between. Germline assignment: CDR1 SQVTM and CDR2 ANQGSEA.

In its sample, this clonotype was seen a few times. This chain uses TRBV6-1 with TRBJ1-2; 10 bases match TRBD1. The J segment lost 6 bases and the V segment lost 6 bases, leaving 4 bases of the junction unmatched. CDR1 and CDR2 (germline): MNHNS, SASEGT. This CDR3 contains 13 residues. The CDR3 nucleotides are TGTGCCAGCAGGATTGGGACAGGGGATGGCTACACCTTC. It yields the protein CASRIGTGDGYTF.

This chain joins TRBV5-5 and TRBJ2-2; 8 bases fit TRBD2. Germline CDR1 SGHKS, CDR2 YYEKEE (reference sequence). The length of the CDR3 is 16 residues. The junction had 6 bases not matched to a gene; V was cut back by 4 bases and J by 1 base. The CDR3 DNA sequence: TGTGCCAGCAGCCTCCCTAGCGGGTTGAACACCGGGGAGCTGTTTTTT. Its protein is CASSLPSGLNTGELFF.

The chain is built from TRBV29-1 and TRBJ2-7; the D is unclear. CDR1 is SQVTM, CDR2 ANQGSEA, per germline. Trimming shortened V by 5 bases and J by 6 bases, and 11 bases separated the two germline ends. The CDR3 length is 11 residues. Written as DNA, the CDR3 is TGCAGCGTTAGTCAAGTGGGCGAGCAGTACTTC. Amino acid sequence: CSVSQVGEQYF.

V gene TRBV7-8 combines with J gene TRBJ1-6; 8 bases line up with TRBD1. V shed 3 bases, J shed 10 bases, and the junction held 11 bases outside the gene matches. CDR1 and CDR2 from the germline V gene are SGHVS and FQNEAQ. This CDR3 is 16 amino acids long. The CDR3 DNA reads TGTGCCAGCAGCTTCTACGGGACAGGATCGGAATCACCCCTCCACTTT. It translates to CASSFYGTGSESPLHF.

This clonotype appeared many times. The chain couples TRBV6-1 to TRBJ2-2; D perhaps matches TRBD2 (5 bases). Germline loops: CDR1 MNHNS, CDR2 SASEGT. Trimming removed 4 bases at V and 6 bases at J, with 12 bases between. CDR3 length equals 14 residues. CDR3 nucleotide sequence: TGTGCCAGCAGTGGAGAGTGGACTGCCGGGGAGCTGTTTTTT. It is translated as CASSGEWTAGELFF.

V is TRBV30 and J is TRBJ2-1; no firm D call. V lost 2 bases and J lost 4, with 6 bases in between. This CDR3 has 12 residues. Germline assignment: CDR1 GTSNPN and CDR2 SVGIG (reference sequence). CDR3 coding DNA: TGTGCCTGGAGTCCCCCTTACAATGAGCAGTTCTTC. Amino acids: CAWSPPYNEQFF. Supplemented by reference TRBV30 and TRBJ2-1, the full variable domain reads SQTIHQWPATLVQPVGSPLSLECTVEGTSNPNLYWYRQAAGRGLQLLFYSVGIGQISSEVPQNLSASRPQDRQFILSSKKLLLSDSGFYLCAWSPPYNEQFFGPGTRLTVL.

This clonotype has more than one count but fewer than ten. The chain recombines TRBV5-6 with TRBJ2-1; 12 nucleotides agree with TRBD2. This CDR3 has 13 residues. The junction had 2 bases not matched to a gene; V was cut back by 4 bases and J by 9 bases. Per the germline V gene, CDR1 is SGHDT and CDR2 is YYEEEE. This CDR3 reads CASSGGLAGEQFF. In DNA, the CDR3 is TGTGCCAGCAGCGGGGGACTAGCGGGTGAGCAGTTCTTC.

In this sample, this clonotype turned up many times. The chain has TRBV12-3 or TRBV12-4 and TRBJ2-1; D gene uncertain. Deletions cut 10 bases from V and 4 bases from J, with 11 bases between. The length of the CDR3 is 12 residues. Here the CDR3 DNA reads TGTGCCACCCGGATGGGGTACAATGAGCAGTTCTTC. Protein sequence: CATRMGYNEQFF.

This clonotype occurred many times. The J gene is TRBJ2-3, the V gene TRBV12-5; 7 bases map to TRBD1. Germline V gene lookup returns CDR1 LGHNT and CDR2 FRNRAP. Trimming cost V 6 bases and J 4 bases; bases outside gene matches: 1. This CDR3 is built from 12 residues. CDR3 coding DNA: TGTGCTAGTGGCACAGGGGCAGATACGCAGTATTTT. It codes for CASGTGADTQYF.